The 7 T cell receptor beta chains below were found in one sample sequenced in a study of cytomegalovirus exposure and HLA in healthy donors. Measured with immunoSEQ multiplex PCR; TCRdb has only the in-frame clones, and not every one. The data contain approximately 100,000 clones, 80% to 95% of them singletons. Input material: PBMCs. The receptors shown here come from a woman in her 30s in good health and CMV-seropositive.

V and J are TRBV10-1 and TRBJ2-5; D is ambiguous. Per germline, CDR1 WNHNN and CDR2 SYGVQD (reference sequence). The CDR3 loop spans 14 amino acids. Deletions cut 2 bases from V and 1 base from J, with 8 bases between. CDR3 bases: TGCGCCAGCAGTGAGGGCAACCCCCAAGAGACCCAGTACTTC. Translation gives CASSEGNPQETQYF.

The chain employs TRBV7-9 and TRBJ2-3; tentative D call: TRBD2 (7 bases). Germline CDR1 and CDR2: SEHNR and FQNEAQ (reference sequence). The V and J ends lost 1 base and 4 bases respectively, with 12 bases between them. CDR3 length: 15 amino acids. CDR3 DNA: TGTGCCAGCAGCTTAGGGTGGGGGGGCGCAGATACGCAGTATTTT. Amino acids: CASSLGWGGADTQYF.

This sequence joins TRBV28 and TRBJ2-7; the match to TRBD2 covers 7 bases. Germline CDR1 and CDR2: MDHEN and SYDVKM. V was clipped by 5 bases and J by 3 bases; unmatched bases: 7. The CDR3 is made up of 14 amino acids. The CDR3 DNA follows: TGTGCCAGCAGTCCCCGCGGGAGAAACTACGAGCAGTACTTC. This gives the protein CASSPRGRNYEQYF.

In the case of this clone: The sample carries other DNA sequences with the same CDR3. CDR3 nucleotide sequence: TGTGCCAGCAGCAGCGGGCTTACCTACGAGCAGTACTTC. The encoded protein is CASSSGLTYEQYF. The gene calls are TRBV27 and TRBJ2-7; D is possibly TRBD2 (6 bases). V dropped 6 bases and J dropped 2 bases, with 11 bases sitting between them. The CDR3 extends over 13 amino acids. The germline V gene encodes CDR1 MNHEY and CDR2 SMNVEV (reference sequence).

The chain is built from TRBV13 and TRBJ1-1; 7 nucleotides line up with TRBD1. This CDR3 contains 15 residues. V shed 2 bases, J shed 7 bases, and the junction held 10 bases outside the gene matches. Germline CDR1 and CDR2: PRHDT and FYEKMQ (reference sequence). CDR3 bases: TGTGCCAGCAGCTTACCTAACGGACAGGACAATGAAGCTTTCTTT. Its translation: CASSLPNGQDNEAFF.

V and J are TRBV5-3 and TRBJ2-7, with a possible D match to TRBD2 (6 bases). TRBV5-3 is filed as an ORF, its function uncertain. The CDR3 spans 13 residues. The ends were cut back, 8 bases at V and 1 base at J, with 13 bases in the middle. The CDR3 sequence is CASSVDYSYEQYF. The CDR3 coding sequence is TGTGCCAGCAGCGTGGACTATTCCTACGAGCAGTACTTC.

V gene TRBV19 combines with J gene TRBJ1-1; 8 nucleotides match TRBD1. Germline V gene sequence: CDR1 LNHDA, CDR2 SQIVND (reference sequence). This CDR3 comprises 13 residues. Trimming at V came to 6 bases and at J to 5 bases, leaving 5 bases not matched to a gene. CDR3 residues: CASRLGQGTEAFF. DNA for the CDR3: TGTGCCAGTAGGCTAGGACAGGGAACTGAAGCTTTCTTT.